This passage covers 31 T cell receptor beta chains from one sample sequenced in a study of shared clonotypes between healthy human individuals (TCRdb year 2020). The protocol used for the library was the immunoSEQ multiplex PCR assay. TCRdb mirrors the immuneACCESS table, restricted to in-frame sequences. Some clones are absent from its copies; in checked studies, under half trace to an unresolved V gene, and the reason for the others is unknown. A total of hundreds of thousands of clones appear in this sample, around 73% of them only once. Together, the top ten hold roughly 1.9% of the sample. The sample comprised memory CD4+ T cells sorted from blood. The sample's cell subset or site label, in plain terms: CD45RA-negative fraction. Every receptor here comes from a woman aged 25 to 39 in good health.

V usage is TRBV5-5 and J usage is TRBJ1-2, with 7 bases identical to TRBD1. The germline gives CDR1 SGHKS, CDR2 YYEKEE (reference sequence). V lost 4 bases and J lost 2; bases outside the gene matches: 5. The CDR3 has 14 amino acids. As DNA, the CDR3 is TGTGCCAGCAGCCCGACGGGACAGAACTATGGCTACACCTTC. This translates into CASSPTGQNYGYTF. The full variable domain, in which reference TRBV5-5 and TRBJ1-2 provide the parts outside the CDR3, is DAGVTQSPTHLIKTRGQQVTLRCSPISGHKSVSWYQQVLGQGPQFIFQYYEKEERGRGNFPDRFSARQFPNYSSELNVNALLLGDSALYLCASSPTGQNYGYTFGSGTRLTVV.

J is TRBJ1-6 and V is TRBV27, with D perhaps TRBD1 (5 bases). With 1 base removed from V and 9 bases from J, the gap between germline ends came to 13 bases. From germline, CDR1 is MNHEY and CDR2 SMNVEV (reference sequence). The length of the CDR3 is 15 residues. CDR3 coding DNA: TGTGCCAGCAGTTTATTGGCAGGGTGGAGTTCACCCCTCCACTTT. Its translation: CASSLLAGWSSPLHF.

This clone was picked up a small number of times. The chain joins TRBV7-3 to TRBJ2-1; the D gene is possibly TRBD2 (6 bases). V was pared by 1 base and J by 8 bases, with 12 bases between. CDR3 length equals 14 residues. CDR1 SGHTA and CDR2 FQGTGA come from the germline V gene. The CDR3 nucleotides read TGTGCCAGCAGCTTAAGGGGCGAGCGGGATGAGCAGTTCTTC. Its protein is CASSLRGERDEQFF.

This clone appeared many times. This sample includes further DNA sequences coding for the same CDR3. The chain combines TRBV6-5 with TRBJ2-7; 10 bases agree with TRBD2. J was trimmed by 4 bases and V by 0 bases; bases with no gene match: 6. The CDR3 is 16 residues long. The germline CDR1 and CDR2 sequences are MNHEY and SVGAGI. The CDR3 DNA sequence: TGTGCCAGCAGTTACTCGTCACTAGCGGGATCTTACGAGCAGTACTTC. This translates into CASSYSSLAGSYEQYF.

This clone was seen once. This rearrangement joins TRBV27 to TRBJ1-3, with 9 bases aligning to TRBD1. Germline V gene lookup returns CDR1 MNHEY and CDR2 SMNVEV (reference sequence). CDR3 length: 15 residues. The ends lost 6 bases at V and 0 bases at J; junction bases unmatched: 3. The CDR3 here is CASSRTGVSGNTIYF. The CDR3 DNA sequence: TGTGCCAGCAGCCGGACAGGGGTCTCTGGAAACACCATATATTTT.

V and J are TRBV4-1 and TRBJ1-2; D uncertain. With 2 bases removed from V and 1 base from J, the gap between germline ends came to 11 bases. Germline V gene lookup returns CDR1 MGHRA and CDR2 YSYEKL. The CDR3 consists of 15 residues. CDR3 region: CASSQRSFSNYGYTF. In DNA, the CDR3 is TGCGCCAGCAGCCAAAGGAGCTTCAGTAACTATGGCTACACCTTC.

The chain couples TRBV29-1 to TRBJ2-5, with TRBD1 identical over 8 bases. CDR1 is SQVTM and CDR2 is ANQGSEA in the germline V gene. The V segment lost 4 bases and the J segment 5 bases; nucleotides outside the gene matches: 6. This CDR3 has 13 amino acids. The CDR3 nucleotides read TGCAGCGTTGGAGCAGGGGGCGAGGAGACCCAGTACTTC. The encoded protein is CSVGAGGEETQYF.

The chain joins TRBV6-6 to TRBJ1-5; weak D call: TRBD1 (5 bases). Germline assignment: CDR1 MNHNY and CDR2 SVGAGI (reference sequence). V was trimmed by 6 bases and J by 3 bases, leaving 12 bases between them. The CDR3 extends over 14 amino acids. Here the CDR3 reads CASSPTELNQPQHF. Written as DNA, the CDR3 is TGTGCCAGCAGCCCGACAGAGCTCAATCAGCCCCAGCATTTT.

As to this clone: Distinct nucleotide sequences in the sample also encode this CDR3. V usage is TRBV27 and J usage is TRBJ2-6; either TRBD1 or TRBD2 may fit D (5 bases each). CDR3 size: 15 residues. Per the germline V gene, CDR1 is MNHEY and CDR2 is SMNVEV (reference sequence). Trimming removed 1 base at V and 2 bases at J, with 6 bases between. The CDR3 coding sequence is TGTGCCAGCAGTTTATGGGGACCTGGGGCCAACGTCCTGACTTTC. Protein product: CASSLWGPGANVLTF. Together with reference TRBV27 and TRBJ2-6, the CDR3 gives the full variable domain: EAQVTQNPRYLITVTGKKLTVTCSQNMNHEYMSWYRQDPGLGLRQIYYSMNVEVTDKGDVPEGYKVSRKEKRNFPLILESPSPNQTSLYFCASSLWGPGANVLTFGAGSRLTVL.

This clone has more than one count but fewer than ten. V gene TRBV7-8 combines with J gene TRBJ1-1; TRBD1 might be the D (5 bases). CDR3 length: 14 amino acids. Germline loops: CDR1 SGHVS, CDR2 FQNEAQ. V gave up 10 bases and J gave up 3 bases, with 18 bases separating them. CDR3 DNA: TGTGCCACCCGCCGGGACCCAACTTACACTGAAGCTTTCTTT. This gives the protein CATRRDPTYTEAFF. Using reference TRBV7-8 and TRBJ1-1 for the parts outside the CDR3, the full variable domain is GAGVSQSPRYKVAKRGQDVALRCDPISGHVSLFWYQQALGQGPEFLTYFQNEAQLDKSGLPSDRFFAERPEGSVSTLKIQRTQQEDSAVYLCATRRDPTYTEAFFGQGTRLTVV.

The chain combines TRBV5-8 with TRBJ2-7; D is perhaps TRBD1 or TRBD2 (5 bases each). V was trimmed by 0 bases and J by 1 base, leaving 17 bases between them. The germline V gene encodes CDR1 SGHTS and CDR2 YDEGEE. The CDR3 sequence is 17 residues long. CDR3: CASSLAYGTRRSYEQYF. Here the CDR3 DNA reads TGTGCCAGCAGCTTGGCCTACGGGACCCGTCGATCCTACGAGCAGTACTTC.

The gene calls are TRBV28 and TRBJ1-1; TRBD1 might be the D (5 bases). This CDR3 is built from 14 residues. Germline values: CDR1 MDHEN, CDR2 SYDVKM. Trimming took off 5 bases at V and 9 bases at J, with 19 bases between the two ends. The CDR3 DNA sequence: TGTGCCAGCAGTACCACGCAGGGCGGCGGGAAAGCTTTCTTT. Amino acid sequence: CASSTTQGGGKAFF.

For the CDR3, the DNA is TGTGCCAGCAGACTCACTAGCGGGAGTATAAATGAGCAGTTCTTC. This gives the protein CASRLTSGSINEQFF. The chain uses TRBV11-2 and TRBJ2-1; 11 bases fit TRBD2. CDR1 is SGHAT and CDR2 is FQNNGV in the germline V gene. This CDR3 has 15 amino acids. V dropped 6 bases and J dropped 7; count of bases not matched to a gene: 8.

This clone occurred once. The J gene is TRBJ2-3, the V gene TRBV5-1; D gene uncertain. The germline V gene has CDR1 SGHRS and CDR2 YFSETQ. Trimming removed 4 bases from V and 3 bases from J, with 18 bases in between. The CDR3 loop spans 16 amino acids. CDR3 protein: CASSPPLLGKTDTQYF. CDR3 nucleotide sequence: TGCGCCAGCAGCCCGCCCCTGCTGGGGAAAACAGATACGCAGTATTTT.

The chain carries TRBV7-2 and TRBJ2-5; 9 positions match TRBD1. CDR1 and CDR2 from the germline V gene are SGHTA and FQGNSA. CDR3 size: 16 residues. The ends lost 2 bases at V and 5 bases at J; junction bases unmatched: 9. The CDR3 DNA follows: TGTGCCAGCAGCTTATCCGTACAGGGGGCGTGGGAGACCCAGTACTTC. Its protein is CASSLSVQGAWETQYF.

This chain connects TRBV13 to TRBJ2-7, with a possible D match to TRBD2 (5 bases). CDR1 and CDR2 (germline): PRHDT, FYEKMQ (reference sequence). This CDR3 has 12 residues. Trimming pared 8 bases from V and 7 bases from J, leaving 15 bases between. In DNA, the CDR3 is TGTGCCAGCTCGAGGGCCGACGGAGAGCAGTACTTC. Its translation: CASSRADGEQYF.

The chain joins TRBV5-1 to TRBJ2-1, with D perhaps matching TRBD1 or TRBD2 (5 bases each). V was cut by 0 bases and J by 1 base, with 26 bases left in between. This CDR3 spans 21 amino acids. The germline CDR1 and CDR2 sequences are SGHRS and YFSETQ. In DNA, the CDR3 is TGCGCCAGCAGCTTGGCCTCGGTGACGGGGCGGACCTCAGCATCCTACAATGAGCAGTTCTTC. This encodes CASSLASVTGRTSASYNEQFF. Full variable domain (missing parts from reference TRBV5-1 and TRBJ2-1): KAGVTQTPRYLIKTRGQQVTLSCSPISGHRSVSWYQQTPGQGLQFLFEYFSETQRNKGNFPGRFSGRQFSNSRSEMNVSTLELGDSALYLCASSLASVTGRTSASYNEQFFGPGTRLTVL.

The chain uses TRBV18 and TRBJ2-2; unclear D gene. The ends were cut back, 2 bases at V and 3 bases at J, with 4 bases in the middle. This CDR3 has 13 amino acids. The germline gives CDR1 KGHSH, CDR2 LQKENI. CDR3 DNA sequence: TGTGCCAGCTCACCAATGGACACCGGGGAGCTGTTTTTT. It translates to CASSPMDTGELFF.

The chain joins TRBV6-5 to TRBJ1-2; D is possibly TRBD1 (6 bases). Per the germline V gene, CDR1 is MNHEY and CDR2 is SVGAGI. The CDR3 spans 14 residues. The germline V and J ends were trimmed by 5 bases and 3 bases, with 13 bases remaining between them. The CDR3 protein is CASSTRGADYGYTF. Here the CDR3 DNA reads TGTGCCAGCAGTACTCGGGGGGCGGACTATGGCTACACCTTC.

This chain joins TRBV5-1 and TRBJ2-3; maybe TRBD2 (5 bases). This CDR3 contains 15 residues. In germline, CDR1 is SGHRS, CDR2 YFSETQ. V was clipped by 1 base and J by 1 base, with 10 bases between them. The CDR3 loop is CASSLNVEGTDTQYF. For the CDR3, the DNA is TGCGCCAGCAGCTTGAACGTGGAGGGCACAGATACGCAGTATTTT.

CDR3 residues: CASSLSVNTEAFF. In DNA, the CDR3 is TGCGCCAGCAGCTTGTCCGTGAACACTGAAGCTTTCTTT. V gene TRBV5-1 combines with J gene TRBJ1-1, with D uncertain. Trimming pared 1 base from V and 0 bases from J, leaving 4 bases between. CDR3 length equals 13 residues. Germline V gene data show CDR1 as SGHRS and CDR2 as YFSETQ.

This chain uses TRBV19 with TRBJ2-7, with D tentatively TRBD2 (7 bases). V shed 1 base and J shed 2 bases, with 21 bases lying between them. Germline values: CDR1 LNHDA, CDR2 SQIVND (reference sequence). The CDR3 spans 18 residues. The CDR3 DNA reads TGTGCCAGTAGTATAGGATCCGGTCGGGGGGCGGAGGCCTACGAGCAGTACTTC. Encoded protein: CASSIGSGRGAEAYEQYF.

This clone has a count of ten or more. The J gene is TRBJ1-2, the V gene TRBV6-1; TRBD1 agrees at 9 bases. Germline V gene lookup returns CDR1 MNHNS and CDR2 SASEGT. CDR3 length: 16 amino acids. V lost 4 bases and J lost 4; bases outside the gene matches: 10. The chain's CDR3 is CASSARGQGEGYGYTF. CDR3 in DNA: TGTGCCAGCAGTGCTAGGGGACAGGGAGAGGGCTATGGCTACACCTTC.

In this sample, this clone turned up a few times. The chain is built from TRBV27 and TRBJ2-6; D uncertain. V was trimmed by 3 bases and J by 0 bases, leaving 6 bases between them. Germline lookup yields CDR1 MNHEY and CDR2 SMNVEV (reference sequence). The CDR3 runs to 15 residues. CDR3 protein: CASSLINSGANVLTF. In DNA, the CDR3 is TGTGCCAGCAGTTTGATCAACTCTGGGGCCAACGTCCTGACTTTC.

This clone has more than one count but fewer than ten. The CDR3: CASSLATTSGSYEQYF. The CDR3 DNA follows: TGTGCCAGCAGCTTAGCGACGACTAGCGGGAGCTACGAGCAGTACTTC. V gene TRBV7-8 combines with J gene TRBJ2-7; 12 nucleotides match TRBD2. V gave up 0 bases and J gave up 3 bases; unmatched junction bases: 3. The CDR3 length is 16 residues. Germline CDR1 is SGHVS and CDR2 is FQNEAQ.

V and J are TRBV5-4 and TRBJ2-5; 7 positions agree with TRBD1. The V gene end was trimmed by 5 bases and the J gene end by 2 bases; junction bases not matched to a gene: 6. The CDR3 totals 14 residues. From germline, CDR1 is SGHNT and CDR2 YYREEE (reference sequence). CDR3 nucleotide sequence: TGTGCCAGCAGGGACGGGACAGCACAAGAGACCCAGTACTTC. As protein: CASRDGTAQETQYF.

CDR3 amino acids: CASSYTPSDTQETQYF. Here the CDR3 DNA reads TGTGCCAGCAGTTACACCCCCTCCGACACCCAAGAGACCCAGTACTTC. This chain joins TRBV6-8 and TRBJ2-5; D uncertain. Per germline, CDR1 MNHGY and CDR2 SAAAGT. The CDR3 is 16 amino acids. Trimming left V 2 bases short and J 1 base short, with 14 bases between.

The V and J genes are TRBV6-5 and TRBJ2-5; the match to TRBD2 covers 7 bases. This CDR3 is built from 16 residues. V lost 2 bases and J lost 1; bases outside the gene matches: 7. CDR1 and CDR2 from the germline V gene are MNHEY and SVGAGI. DNA of the CDR3: TGTGCCAGCAGTTACGCCCTGGGCGGGGGCCAAGAGACCCAGTACTTC. This encodes CASSYALGGGQETQYF.

The chain recombines TRBV4-2 with TRBJ2-1; 8 bases are shared with TRBD2. Germline loops: CDR1 LGHNA, CDR2 YNFKEQ. Germline trimming cut 6 bases from V and 8 bases from J; bases unmatched to any gene: 6. The CDR3 length is 13 residues. CDR3 in amino acids: CASRGAGVDEQFF. CDR3 nucleotide sequence: TGTGCCAGCAGGGGAGCGGGAGTCGATGAGCAGTTCTTC.

This rearrangement joins TRBV28 to TRBJ2-1; a possible D gene is TRBD2 (6 bases). The germline V gene has CDR1 MDHEN and CDR2 SYDVKM. Deletions cut 1 base from V and 6 bases from J, with 13 bases between. CDR3 length: 15 amino acids. As DNA, the CDR3 is TGTGCCAGCAGTTTATTACGGGAGAGTCGCAATGAGCAGTTCTTC. It specifies CASSLLRESRNEQFF.

The chain joins TRBV5-1 to TRBJ2-6; D unclear. Germline V lookup: CDR1 SGHRS, CDR2 YFSETQ. The V end lost 4 bases, the J end lost 4 bases, and 6 bases lay between the germline ends. The CDR3 is 13 residues long. The CDR3, as DNA: TGCGCCAGCAGCCGTGAGGGGGCCAACGTCCTGACTTTC. As protein: CASSREGANVLTF.